Below are 24 T cell receptor beta chains sequenced from a single sample in a study of CD8+ T cells in alopecia areata. As the sequencing template, cDNA was produced by extracting RNA and reverse transcribing it. The assay was immunoSEQ multiplex PCR, and TCRdb's table has in-frame clones only and misses some. The table records about 180,000 clones, 63% of them present only once. The sequences come from CD4+ T cells sorted from blood, collected at week 0. The receptors originated from a human donor with alopecia areata.

The chain carries TRBV7-2 and TRBJ2-2; perhaps TRBD1 as D (5 bases). Germline-derived CDR1 and CDR2 are SGHTA and FQGNSA. V was cut by 1 base and J by 5 bases, with 8 bases left in between. CDR3 size: 14 residues. The CDR3 DNA reads TGTGCCAGCAGCTTAGTCCAGGGAACCGGGGAGCTGTTTTTT. Its protein is CASSLVQGTGELFF.

The J gene is TRBJ2-7, the V gene TRBV5-1; no clear D gene. Germline V gives CDR1 SGHRS, CDR2 YFSETQ. V was clipped by 0 bases and J by 2 bases, with 9 bases between them. The CDR3 is 14 residues long. The CDR3 reads CASSLESPPYEQYF. In DNA form, the CDR3 reads TGCGCCAGCAGCTTGGAGTCACCCCCCTACGAGCAGTACTTC.

Remarks on this clone: At one end, the junction sequence differs from germline, possibly due to a read error. The J gene is TRBJ1-2, the V gene TRBV7-9; D unresolved. Per the germline V gene, CDR1 is SEHNR and CDR2 is FQNEAQ (reference sequence). The CDR3 totals 14 residues. Here the CDR3 DNA reads TGTGCCAGCAGTTTAGGGTTTGGAGGCTATGGCTACACCTTC. Protein: CASSLGFGGYGYTF.

This chain links TRBV9 with TRBJ2-3; D possibly corresponds to TRBD1 (7 bases). Looked up from germline, CDR1 is SGDLS and CDR2 is YYNGEE. Trimming stripped 7 bases from V and 6 bases from J, with 21 bases between. CDR3 length: 15 residues. CDR3 in amino acids: CASARGQGGQDTQYF. CDR3 sequence (DNA): TGTGCCAGCGCGAGAGGGCAGGGGGGCCAGGATACGCAGTATTTT.

The gene calls are TRBV5-6 and TRBJ2-1, with 11 bases that match TRBD2. The V gene end was trimmed by 4 bases and the J gene end by 0 bases; junction bases not matched to a gene: 6. Germline lookup yields CDR1 SGHDT and CDR2 YYEEEE. This CDR3 spans 17 amino acids. The CDR3 is CASSRRLAGGSYNEQFF. The CDR3 nucleotides are TGTGCCAGCAGCCGAAGGCTAGCGGGGGGCTCCTACAATGAGCAGTTCTTC. Using reference TRBV5-6 and TRBJ2-1 for the parts outside the CDR3, the full variable domain is DAGVTQSPTHLIKTRGQQVTLRCSPKSGHDTVSWYQQALGQGPQFIFQYYEEEERQRGNFPDRFSGHQFPNYSSELNVNALLLGDSALYLCASSRRLAGGSYNEQFFGPGTRLTVL.

This chain uses TRBV25-1 with TRBJ1-2; 9 nucleotides align to TRBD1. The V segment lost 4 bases and the J segment 3 bases; nucleotides outside the gene matches: 6. Germline V CDR1 and CDR2: MGHDK, SYGVNS. CDR3 length: 15 residues. The CDR3 coding sequence is TGTGCCAGCAGTGGACGGACAGGGGACGACTATGGCTACACCTTC. It is translated as CASSGRTGDDYGYTF.

Written as DNA, the CDR3 is TGTGCCAGCAGCTTATCAACGGACTATGGCTACACCTTC. Residues: CASSLSTDYGYTF. The gene calls are TRBV11-2 and TRBJ1-2; D uncertain. Germline-derived CDR1 and CDR2 are SGHAT and FQNNGV. Trimming stripped 2 bases from V and 3 bases from J, with 7 bases between. The CDR3 has 13 residues.

The rearrangement joins TRBV25-1 to TRBJ2-5; tentatively, D is TRBD1 (5 bases). CDR3 length: 13 residues. V dropped 4 bases and J dropped 5 bases, with 11 bases sitting between them. The germline V gene encodes CDR1 MGHDK and CDR2 SYGVNS. CDR3 DNA sequence: TGTGCCAGCAGTGCCCCAGGGTCGGAGACCCAGTACTTC. Protein: CASSAPGSETQYF. The full variable domain, in which reference TRBV25-1 and TRBJ2-5 provide the parts outside the CDR3, is EADIYQTPRYLVIGTGKKITLECSQTMGHDKMYWYQQDPGMELHLIHYSYGVNSTEKGDLSSESTVSRIRTEHFPLTLESARPSHTSQYLCASSAPGSETQYFGPGTRLLVL.

The CDR3 sequence is CASSFTTGGTEAFF. In DNA form, the CDR3 reads TGCGCCAGCAGCTTTACCACAGGGGGGACTGAAGCTTTCTTT. The chain links TRBV5-1 to TRBJ1-1; 8 bases match TRBD1. This CDR3 has 14 residues. Germline values: CDR1 SGHRS, CDR2 YFSETQ. J gave up 5 bases and V 2 bases, and 5 bases lay outside the gene matches.

The rearrangement uses TRBV9 and TRBJ1-6; the D is unclear. V was cut by 0 bases and J by 10 bases, with 8 bases left in between. The CDR3 runs to 13 residues. Germline lookup yields CDR1 SGDLS and CDR2 YYNGEE. CDR3 nucleotide sequence: TGTGCCAGCAGCGTAGGACCACAATCACCCCTCCACTTT. This sequence encodes CASSVGPQSPLHF. The full variable domain, completed using reference TRBV9 and TRBJ1-6, is DSGVTQTPKHLITATGQRVTLRCSPRSGDLSVYWYQQSLDQGLQFLIQYYNGEERAKGNILERFSAQQFPDLHSELNLSSLELGDSALYFCASSVGPQSPLHFGNGTRLTVT.

In this sample, this clone turned up many times. CDR3 coding DNA: TGCGCCAGCAGCCAAGACGACGCGGTAGGGGAAAAACTGTTTTTT. It yields the protein CASSQDDAVGEKLFF. The chain employs TRBV4-1 and TRBJ1-4, with D unclear. This CDR3 has 15 amino acids. V was pared by 0 bases and J by 8 bases, with 13 bases between. Germline V gives CDR1 MGHRA, CDR2 YSYEKL.

The chain recombines TRBV9 with TRBJ1-2; D is uncertain. The CDR3 is 14 residues long. The V gene lost 4 bases and the J gene lost 4 bases, with 14 bases spanning the gap. Germline V gene data show CDR1 as SGDLS and CDR2 as YYNGEE. The CDR3 nucleotides read TGTGCCAGCAGCAATCCCGGGAGGACCTATGGCTACACCTTC. Protein sequence: CASSNPGRTYGYTF.

This clone was seen a single time. The gene calls are TRBV7-8 and TRBJ1-1; D not resolved. The CDR3 length is 13 residues. V lost 1 base and J lost 1, with 4 bases in between. CDR1 and CDR2 (germline): SGHVS, FQNEAQ. CDR3 in DNA: TGTGCCAGCAGCTTAGTCAGGAACACTGAAGCTTTCTTT. Translated: CASSLVRNTEAFF.

In its sample, this clone was seen a few times. J is TRBJ1-2 and V is TRBV25-1; D call uncertain. The CDR3 totals 14 residues. V was trimmed by 3 bases and J by 3 bases, leaving 11 bases between them. Germline CDR1 is MGHDK and CDR2 is SYGVNS. The CDR3 DNA follows: TGTGCCAGCAGTGATGGACGGGCGGACTATGGCTACACCTTC. Translated: CASSDGRADYGYTF.

This rearrangement joins TRBV6-6 to TRBJ1-2; D call uncertain. Germline loops: CDR1 MNHNY, CDR2 SVGAGI (reference sequence). The CDR3 length is 14 residues. The ends were cut back, 6 bases at V and 2 bases at J, with 13 bases in the middle. For the CDR3, the DNA is TGTGCCAGCAGCCCCCGCGGGGAGAACTATGGCTACACCTTC. It encodes CASSPRGENYGYTF.

The chain uses TRBV5-1 and TRBJ1-1; 7 bases match TRBD1. The V segment lost 4 bases and the J segment 4 bases; nucleotides outside the gene matches: 10. The germline CDR1 and CDR2 sequences are SGHRS and YFSETQ. The CDR3 totals 15 residues. In nucleotides, the CDR3 is TGCGCCAGCAGCCAGAGAACAGGGGCAGGCACTGAAGCTTTCTTT. Translated, it gives CASSQRTGAGTEAFF.

The chain carries TRBV7-8 and TRBJ2-7; 8 bases line up with TRBD1. The V segment lost 5 bases and the J segment 2 bases; nucleotides outside the gene matches: 17. The CDR3 has 18 amino acids. The germline CDR1 and CDR2 sequences are SGHVS and FQNEAQ. Written as DNA, the CDR3 is TGTGCCAGCAGCCAAACCTCAACAGGGGGTCCCCAACCCTACGAGCAGTACTTC. Translated, it gives CASSQTSTGGPQPYEQYF.

This chain connects TRBV11-2 to TRBJ2-5; D gene unclear. This CDR3 has 14 amino acids. The germline V gene encodes CDR1 SGHAT and CDR2 FQNNGV. Trimming cost V 1 base and J 5 bases, with 11 bases left between them. The CDR3: CASSLVRVGETQYF. CDR3 coding DNA: TGTGCCAGCAGCTTAGTACGCGTGGGGGAGACCCAGTACTTC.

A single count supports this clone. J is TRBJ2-5 and V is TRBV2, with 11 bases lining up with TRBD1. V dropped 4 bases and J dropped 5; count of bases not matched to a gene: 3. The CDR3 is 14 amino acids. Germline CDR1 reads SNHLY; CDR2 reads FYNNEI. CDR3 nucleotide sequence: TGTGCCAGCAGTGCGGACAGGGGGCCCGAGACCCAGTACTTC. Its protein product is CASSADRGPETQYF.

In its sample, this clone was seen once. The rearrangement links TRBV29-1 to TRBJ1-1; possible D gene TRBD1, 5 bases. Germline V gene data show CDR1 as SQVTM and CDR2 as ANQGSEA. The CDR3 sequence is 13 residues long. The V end lost 8 bases, the J end lost 5 bases, and 18 bases lay between the germline ends. The CDR3 DNA is TGCAGCCCCCCGCGGGGGGGGAGAACTGAAGCTTTCTTT. Its translation: CSPPRGGRTEAFF.

V is TRBV25-1 and J is TRBJ1-5; TRBD1 matches at 8 bases. This CDR3 has 14 amino acids. Trimming removed 3 bases from V and 4 bases from J; junction bases left unmatched: 2. Germline loops: CDR1 MGHDK, CDR2 SYGVNS. CDR3: CASSETGANQPQHF. The CDR3 region has the DNA TGTGCCAGCAGTGAGACAGGGGCGAATCAGCCCCAGCATTTT.

V usage is TRBV5-1 and J usage is TRBJ1-6; D remains ambiguous. Germline CDR1 reads SGHRS; CDR2 reads YFSETQ. The CDR3 is made up of 12 amino acids. With 5 bases removed from V and 7 bases from J, the gap between germline ends came to 7 bases. The CDR3 here is CASSHLNSPLHF. The CDR3 region has the DNA TGCGCCAGCAGTCACCTGAATTCACCCCTCCACTTT.

The CDR3 region is CASTKETGPRGGYTF. The CDR3 DNA reads TGTGCCAGCACCAAAGAAACCGGGCCTCGGGGAGGCTACACCTTC. The V call is TRBV6-5, the J call TRBJ1-2; D uncertain. CDR3 size: 15 residues. V lost 7 bases, J lost 8 bases, and 23 bases lay in between. Germline values: CDR1 MNHEY, CDR2 SVGAGI.

This clone was recorded a few times. The CDR3 sequence: CASGAGETQYF. The CDR3 DNA reads as TGTGCCAGTGGGGCGGGGGAGACCCAGTACTTC. The V and J genes are TRBV10-3 and TRBJ2-5, with D tentatively TRBD2 (6 bases). V gave up 10 bases and J gave up 5 bases, with 11 bases separating them. Germline V gives CDR1 ENHRY, CDR2 SYGVKD. CDR3 length: 11 amino acids.